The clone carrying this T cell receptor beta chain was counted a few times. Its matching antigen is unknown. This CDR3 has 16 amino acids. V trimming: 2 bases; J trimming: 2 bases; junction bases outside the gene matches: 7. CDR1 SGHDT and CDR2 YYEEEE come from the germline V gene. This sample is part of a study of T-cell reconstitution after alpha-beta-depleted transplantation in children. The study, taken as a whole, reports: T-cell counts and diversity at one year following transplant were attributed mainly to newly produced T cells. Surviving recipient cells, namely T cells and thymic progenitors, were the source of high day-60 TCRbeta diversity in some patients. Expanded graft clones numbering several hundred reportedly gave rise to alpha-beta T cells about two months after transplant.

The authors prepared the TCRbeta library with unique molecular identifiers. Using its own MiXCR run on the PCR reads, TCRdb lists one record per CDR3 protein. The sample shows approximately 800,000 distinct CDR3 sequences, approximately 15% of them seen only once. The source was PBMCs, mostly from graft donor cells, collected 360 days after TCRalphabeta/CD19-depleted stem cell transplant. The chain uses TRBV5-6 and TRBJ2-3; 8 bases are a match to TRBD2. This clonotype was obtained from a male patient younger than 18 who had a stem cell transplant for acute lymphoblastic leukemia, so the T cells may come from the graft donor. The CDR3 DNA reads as TGTGCCAGCAGCTTATCTATAGCGGGAATCACAGATACGCAGTATTTT. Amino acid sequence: CASSLSIAGITDTQYF.